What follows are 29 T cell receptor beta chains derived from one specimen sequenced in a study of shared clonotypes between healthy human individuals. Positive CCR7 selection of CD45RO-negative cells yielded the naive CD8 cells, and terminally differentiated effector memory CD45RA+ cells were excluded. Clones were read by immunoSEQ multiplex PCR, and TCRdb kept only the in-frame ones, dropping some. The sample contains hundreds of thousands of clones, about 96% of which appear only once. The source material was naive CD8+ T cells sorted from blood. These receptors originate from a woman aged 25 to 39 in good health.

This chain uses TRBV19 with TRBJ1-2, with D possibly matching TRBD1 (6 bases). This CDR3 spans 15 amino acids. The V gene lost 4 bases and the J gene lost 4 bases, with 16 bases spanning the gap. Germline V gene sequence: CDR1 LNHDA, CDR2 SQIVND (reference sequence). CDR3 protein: CASSTREDRFYGYTF. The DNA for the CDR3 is TGTGCCAGTAGTACTCGGGAGGACAGATTCTATGGCTACACCTTC. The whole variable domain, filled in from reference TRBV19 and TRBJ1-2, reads DGGITQSPKYLFRKEGQNVTLSCEQNLNHDAMYWYRQDPGQGLRLIYYSQIVNDFQKGDIAEGYSVSREKKESFPLTVTSAQKNPTAFYLCASSTREDRFYGYTFGSGTRLTVV.

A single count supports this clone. The CDR3 region is CASSEARGHLNTEAFF. The CDR3 DNA reads TGCGCCAGCAGCGAGGCCAGGGGGCACCTGAACACTGAAGCTTTCTTT. The chain uses TRBV10-2 and TRBJ1-1, with 8 nucleotides matching TRBD1. V dropped 6 bases and J dropped 0; count of bases not matched to a gene: 9. The CDR3 contains 16 residues. The germline CDR1 and CDR2 sequences are WSHSY and SAAADI.

The CDR3 DNA follows: TGTGCCAGCACGAGAGGGACAGAAGGCGTCGGGGGGGAGCTGTTTTTT. Translating gives CASTRGTEGVGGELFF. The chain links TRBV28 to TRBJ2-2, with 7 bases that match TRBD1. Germline-derived CDR1 and CDR2 are MDHEN and SYDVKM. This CDR3 contains 16 residues. J was trimmed by 8 bases and V by 7 bases; bases with no gene match: 16.

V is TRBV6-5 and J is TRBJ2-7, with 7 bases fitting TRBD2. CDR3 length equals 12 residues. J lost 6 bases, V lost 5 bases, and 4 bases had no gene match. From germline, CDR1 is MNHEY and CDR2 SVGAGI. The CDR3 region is CASSSGDSEQYF. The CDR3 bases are TGTGCCAGCAGTAGCGGGGACTCCGAGCAGTACTTC.

The CDR3 coding sequence is TGTGCCAGCGGGGGACAGGGGGCCCTCGATACGCAGTATTTT. Protein: CASGGQGALDTQYF. The V call is TRBV6-1, the J call TRBJ2-3; the match to TRBD1 covers 12 bases. Per the germline V gene, CDR1 is MNHNS and CDR2 is SASEGT. The CDR3 has 14 residues. Trimming at V came to 8 bases and at J to 6 bases, leaving 6 bases not matched to a gene.

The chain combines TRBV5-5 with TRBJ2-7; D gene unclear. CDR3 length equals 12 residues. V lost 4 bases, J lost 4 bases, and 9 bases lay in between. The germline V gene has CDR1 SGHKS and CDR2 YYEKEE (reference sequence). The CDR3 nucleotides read TGTGCCAGCAGCATGGACGGATACGAGCAGTACTTC. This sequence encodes CASSMDGYEQYF.

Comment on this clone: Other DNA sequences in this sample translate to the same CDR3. DNA for the CDR3: TGCAGCGTTGAAGAAGGCTACGAGCAGTACTTC. Amino acid sequence: CSVEEGYEQYF. The rearrangement uses TRBV29-1 and TRBJ2-7, with unresolved D. Germline loops: CDR1 SQVTM, CDR2 ANQGSEA. This CDR3 has 11 residues. V lost 0 bases to trimming and J lost 3 bases, with 3 bases between them.

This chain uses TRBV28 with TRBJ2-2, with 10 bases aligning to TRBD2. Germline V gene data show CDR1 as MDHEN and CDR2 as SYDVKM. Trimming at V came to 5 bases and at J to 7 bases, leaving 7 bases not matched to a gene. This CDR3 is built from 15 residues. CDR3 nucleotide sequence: TGTGCCAGCAGTCCCCTAGCGGGAGTTCTCGGGGAGCTGTTTTTT. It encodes CASSPLAGVLGELFF.

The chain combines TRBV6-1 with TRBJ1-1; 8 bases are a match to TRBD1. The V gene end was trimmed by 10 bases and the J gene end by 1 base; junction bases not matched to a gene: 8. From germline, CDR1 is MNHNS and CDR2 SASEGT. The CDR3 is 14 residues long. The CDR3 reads CATDPGQANTEAFF. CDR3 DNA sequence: TGTGCCACCGATCCGGGACAGGCGAACACTGAAGCTTTCTTT.

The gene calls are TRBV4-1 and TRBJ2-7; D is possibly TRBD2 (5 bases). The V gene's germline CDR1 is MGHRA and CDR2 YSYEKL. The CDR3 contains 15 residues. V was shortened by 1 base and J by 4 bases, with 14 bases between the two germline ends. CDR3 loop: CASSQAASIRYEQYF. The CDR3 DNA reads TGCGCCAGCAGCCAAGCGGCTAGCATCCGTTACGAGCAGTACTTC.

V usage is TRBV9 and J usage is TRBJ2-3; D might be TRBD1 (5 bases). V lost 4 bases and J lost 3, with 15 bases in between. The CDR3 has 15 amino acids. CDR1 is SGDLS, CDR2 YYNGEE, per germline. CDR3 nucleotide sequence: TGTGCCAGCAGCCAAGGGCAGGGTGGGACAGATACGCAGTATTTT. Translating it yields CASSQGQGGTDTQYF.

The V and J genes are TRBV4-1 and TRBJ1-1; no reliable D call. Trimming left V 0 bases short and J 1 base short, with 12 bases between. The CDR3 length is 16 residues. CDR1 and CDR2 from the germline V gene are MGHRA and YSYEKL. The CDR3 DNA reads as TGCGCCAGCAGCCAAGAGGCCGGGGTATCGAACACTGAAGCTTTCTTT. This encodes CASSQEAGVSNTEAFF.

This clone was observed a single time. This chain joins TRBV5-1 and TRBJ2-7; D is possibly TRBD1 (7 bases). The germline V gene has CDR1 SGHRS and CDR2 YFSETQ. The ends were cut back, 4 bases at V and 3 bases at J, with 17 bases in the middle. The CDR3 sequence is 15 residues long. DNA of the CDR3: TGCGCCAGCAGCCAACGAGGCGGGACAGACTACGAGCAGTACTTC. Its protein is CASSQRGGTDYEQYF.

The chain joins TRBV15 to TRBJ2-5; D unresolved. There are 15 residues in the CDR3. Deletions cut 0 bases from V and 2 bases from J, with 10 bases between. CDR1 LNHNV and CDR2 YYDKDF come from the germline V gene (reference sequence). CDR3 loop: CATSRDSLRQETQYF. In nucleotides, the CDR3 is TGTGCCACCAGCAGAGATTCACTGAGGCAAGAGACCCAGTACTTC.

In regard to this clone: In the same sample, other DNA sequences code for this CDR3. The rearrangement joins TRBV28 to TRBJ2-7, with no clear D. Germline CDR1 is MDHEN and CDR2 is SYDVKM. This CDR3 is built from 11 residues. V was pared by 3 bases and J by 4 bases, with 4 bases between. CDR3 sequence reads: CASSLAYEQYF. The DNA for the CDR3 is TGTGCCAGCAGTTTGGCGTACGAGCAGTACTTC.

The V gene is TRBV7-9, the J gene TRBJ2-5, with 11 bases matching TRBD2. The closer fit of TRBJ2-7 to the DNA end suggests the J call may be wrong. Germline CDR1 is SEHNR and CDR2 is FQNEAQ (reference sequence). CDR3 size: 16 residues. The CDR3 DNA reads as TGTGCCAGCATCCCCGCAGGACTAGCGGGTGAGGGCGAGCAGTACTTC. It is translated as CASIPAGLAGEGEQYF.

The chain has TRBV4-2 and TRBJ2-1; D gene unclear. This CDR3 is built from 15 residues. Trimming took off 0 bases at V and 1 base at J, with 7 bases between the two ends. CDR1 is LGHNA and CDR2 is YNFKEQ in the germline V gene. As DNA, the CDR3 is TGTGCCAGCAGCCAAGAGCAGTCGTCCTACAATGAGCAGTTCTTC. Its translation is CASSQEQSSYNEQFF.

In nucleotides, the CDR3 is TGTGCCAGTAGTCCGTTACTAGCGGGAGGCTCCTACGAGCAGTACTTC. Amino acid sequence: CASSPLLAGGSYEQYF. This chain connects TRBV19 to TRBJ2-7; 12 bases line up with TRBD2. J lost 0 bases, V lost 5 bases, and 5 bases had no gene match. Germline V gives CDR1 LNHDA, CDR2 SQIVND (reference sequence). The CDR3 is 16 residues long.

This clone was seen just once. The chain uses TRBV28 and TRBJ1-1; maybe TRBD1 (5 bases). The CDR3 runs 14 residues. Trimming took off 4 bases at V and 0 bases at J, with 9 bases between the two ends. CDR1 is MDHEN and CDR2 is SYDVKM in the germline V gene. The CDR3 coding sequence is TGTGCCAGCAGTTGGACGGACATGAACACTGAAGCTTTCTTT. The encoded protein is CASSWTDMNTEAFF.

The CDR3 bases are TGTGCCACCCAACCACGAGCGGGGGAGACCTACGAGCAGTACTTC. Translation: CATQPRAGETYEQYF. The rearrangement links TRBV27 to TRBJ2-7; 8 positions match TRBD2. The germline CDR1 and CDR2 sequences are MNHEY and SMNVEV (reference sequence). Unmatched junction bases numbered 13, after V lost 10 bases and J lost 2 bases. CDR3 length equals 15 residues.

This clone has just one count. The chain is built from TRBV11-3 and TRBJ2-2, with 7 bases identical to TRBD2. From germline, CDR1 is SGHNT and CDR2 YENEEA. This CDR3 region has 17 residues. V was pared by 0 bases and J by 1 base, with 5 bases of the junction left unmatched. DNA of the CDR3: TGTGCCAGCAGCTTAGACCCAGCGGGGTTGAACACCGGGGAGCTGTTTTTT. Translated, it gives CASSLDPAGLNTGELFF.

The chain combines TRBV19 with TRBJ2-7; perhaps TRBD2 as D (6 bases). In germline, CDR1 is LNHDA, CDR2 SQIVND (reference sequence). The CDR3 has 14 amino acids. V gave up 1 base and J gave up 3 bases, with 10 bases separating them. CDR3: CASSIAGEGYEQYF. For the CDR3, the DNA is TGTGCCAGTAGTATAGCGGGAGAAGGCTACGAGCAGTACTTC.

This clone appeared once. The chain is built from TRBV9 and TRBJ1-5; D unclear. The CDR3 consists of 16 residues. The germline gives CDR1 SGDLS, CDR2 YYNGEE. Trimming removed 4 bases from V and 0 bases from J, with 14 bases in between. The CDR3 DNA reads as TGTGCCAGCAGCCCCAGCGGGTTCGGTAGCAATCAGCCCCAGCATTTT. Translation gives CASSPSGFGSNQPQHF.

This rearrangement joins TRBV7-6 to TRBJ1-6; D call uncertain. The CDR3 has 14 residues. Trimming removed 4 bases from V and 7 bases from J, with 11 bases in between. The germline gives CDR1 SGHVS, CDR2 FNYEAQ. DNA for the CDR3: TGTGCCAGCAGCTCCGGCGGAGGGAATTCACCCCTCCACTTT. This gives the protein CASSSGGGNSPLHF.

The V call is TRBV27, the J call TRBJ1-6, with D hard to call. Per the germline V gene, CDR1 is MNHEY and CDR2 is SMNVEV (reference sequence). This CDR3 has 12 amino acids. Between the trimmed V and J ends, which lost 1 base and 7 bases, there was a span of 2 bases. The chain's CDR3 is CASSLLNSPLHF. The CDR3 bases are TGTGCCAGCAGTTTATTAAATTCACCCCTCCACTTT.

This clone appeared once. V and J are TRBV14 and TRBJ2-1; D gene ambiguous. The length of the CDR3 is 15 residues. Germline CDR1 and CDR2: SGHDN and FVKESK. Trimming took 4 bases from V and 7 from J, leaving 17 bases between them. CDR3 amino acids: CASSRPEPLGNEQFF. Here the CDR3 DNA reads TGTGCCAGCAGCCGGCCGGAACCCCTAGGTAATGAGCAGTTCTTC.

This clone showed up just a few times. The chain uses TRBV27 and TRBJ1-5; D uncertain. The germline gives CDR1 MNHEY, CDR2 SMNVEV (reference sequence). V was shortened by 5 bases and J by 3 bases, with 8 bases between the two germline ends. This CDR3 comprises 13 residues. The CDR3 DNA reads TGTGCCAGCAGTCCAGAATACAATCAGCCCCAGCATTTT. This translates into CASSPEYNQPQHF.

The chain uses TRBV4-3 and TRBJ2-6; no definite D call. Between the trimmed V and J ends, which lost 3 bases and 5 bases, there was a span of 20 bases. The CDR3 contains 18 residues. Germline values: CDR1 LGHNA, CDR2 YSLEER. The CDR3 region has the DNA TGCGCCAGCAGCCATAAGATAACGTCACAAAGTCGGGCCAACGTCCTGACTTTC. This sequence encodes CASSHKITSQSRANVLTF.

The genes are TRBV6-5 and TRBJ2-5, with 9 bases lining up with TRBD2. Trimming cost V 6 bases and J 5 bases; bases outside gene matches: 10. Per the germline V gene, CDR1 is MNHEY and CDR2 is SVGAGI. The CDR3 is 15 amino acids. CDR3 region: CASSSGTSSRETQYF. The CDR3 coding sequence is TGTGCCAGCAGCTCCGGGACTAGCAGCAGGGAGACCCAGTACTTC.